This TCR beta chain came from a study of PD-L1 blockade in urothelial cancer. Study-wide context: Men with urothelial cancer arising in the bladder made up about 85% of the roughly 30 patients. Blood analyses occurred 3 weeks (second dose) and 6 weeks post treatment start.

Time point denoted: pretreatment peripheral blood. CDR1 and CDR2 from the germline V gene are SGHNT and YYREEE (reference sequence). Deletions cut 0 bases from V and 1 base from J, with 10 bases between. This CDR3 contains 16 residues. Concerning this clone itself: Its specificity is unknown.

The templates were synthetic TCR analogs, and they were spiked into each PCR. The assay was immunoSEQ multiplex PCR, and TCRdb's table has in-frame clones only and misses some. The repertoire holds approximately 51,000 clones, with about 86% as singletons. Study-wide results and caveats: A below-median TCR clonality in blood before treatment predicted better survival.

The sample here was PBMCs, taken around atezolizumab (anti-PD-L1) treatment. The rearrangement uses TRBV5-4 and TRBJ2-2, with D possibly matching TRBD2 (7 bases). The source of this sequence is a man between 60 and 70 years old with urothelial cancer. The CDR3 reads CASSLAGGLNTGELFF. The CDR3 nucleotides read TGTGCCAGCAGCTTGGCCGGGGGGCTGAACACCGGGGAGCTGTTTTTT.